This T cell receptor (beta chain) stems from a study of T-cell memory formation after mild COVID-19 (dated by TCRdb to the early 2020s). With regard to the full study: TCR sequence clusters from the two donors were found to be largely donor specific. In a couple of donors, T-cell clones that expanded and contracted after mild COVID-19 were tracked by sequencing TCRalpha and TCRbeta repertoires over time. Two young, previously healthy adult volunteers, one female and one male, were included in the cohort.

Trimming takes 0 bases from V and 2 bases from J, and the germline ends sit 12 bases apart. The CDR3 spans 15 residues, from the cysteine through the phenylalanine. Only the CDR3 DNA is retained, 45 bases long and in frame from the first base. The germline V gene encodes CDR1 SQVTM and CDR2 ANQGSEA. General findings and caveats noted by the study authors: Some responding clones were found in pre-infection memory, which suggests that pre-existing cross-reactive memory T cells took part in the SARS-CoV-2 response. Contracting CD4+ clones were located mainly in the CM and EM memory subsets, whereas CD8+ clones were found to be enriched in EMRA. From day 15 to 85, contracting clones showed balanced CD4/CD8 phenotypes, whereas a second wave of clones that expanded from day 15 to 37 leaned towards CD4+. Only two mild cases were covered in the study, and larger cohorts including severe cases with pre-infection samples were considered necessary. Whether the second-wave clones peaking on day 37 were SARS-CoV-2 specific was not confirmed.

PBMCs were isolated by Ficoll-Paque density gradient centrifugation. TCRdb records Illumina NovaSeq 6000 as the sequencer. Using 5'RACE with constant-segment primers, TCRalpha and TCRbeta cDNA libraries were constructed, with sample barcodes and unique molecular identifiers added in the process. RNA was extracted from every sample with Trizol reagent. Libraries were amplified in two PCR steps, with a second sample barcode and Illumina TruSeq adapters added in the second step. The libraries were sequenced on an Illumina NovaSeq using 2 x 150 bp paired-end reads. The study's own analysis went as follows. Demultiplexing of reads and collapsing into UMI-guided consensus sequences were performed with migec v1.2.7. Using mixcr v2.1.11, the UMI consensuses were aligned to TRA and TRB V and J templates and assembled into clonotypes. A clonotype was counted as expanded or contracted only if both edgeR and NoisET called the change significant, with noise models trained on biological replicates. For edgeR calls, a false discovery rate-adjusted p below 0.01 and a log2 fold-change threshold of 1 were applied. As an exploratory analysis of dynamics, max-normalized trajectories of the 1000 most abundant clonotypes were examined by PCA with hierarchical clustering. Separately sequenced CD4+ and CD8+ repertoires were used to assign the CD4 or CD8 phenotype of responding clones. TCRdb's own reprocessing of the public reads used fastp at Q25 and MiXCR and kept productive beta chains. Rows merge per CDR3 protein into single entries with the most common DNA and genes. These V and J calls rely on TCRdb rather than the paper's analysis. The sample data list 4,000 to 5,000 distinct CDR3 sequences, and 40% to 50% of these were observed just once. The leading ten clones occupy roughly 2.5% of the sample.

This clonotype is characterized as medium-sized (0.01 to 0.1%). There is no known antigen for this receptor. There are no base qualities to consult, and no much larger clone falls within one base. This TCR derives from an adult who had mild COVID-19 (a few samples of this study predate the infection). The sample titles of this study are shuffled in the database, so cell type and time point are left out. The sequence links TRBV29-1 to TRBJ2-3; the best D guess is TRBD1, with 5 bases matching. Input material: PBMCs or a T cell subset sorted from them (not recorded which). DNA sequence: TGCAGCGTTGAAGAGCGCAGGGAATACACAGATACGCAGTATTTT. It specifies CSVEERREYTDTQYF.